The present T cell receptor beta chain was sequenced within a study of identical twins. Whole-study results and caveats: The study found excess low generation probability among twin-shared out-of-frame alpha sequences.

TCRdb processed the 5' RACE reads anew with MiXCR; each CDR3 protein has one entry. This sample has approximately 690,000 distinct CDR3 sequences, with over 5% found just once. This CDR3 has 13 residues. Trimming stripped 2 bases from V and 2 bases from J, with 9 bases between. Germline CDR1 is DFQATT and CDR2 is SNEGSKA (reference sequence). This clonotype was recorded many times. What it binds is not known. The sample consisted of naive T cells sorted from blood. The chain recombines TRBV20-1 with TRBJ2-5; no definite D call. The TCR originated in a man between 18 and 35 years old in good health. Written as DNA, the CDR3 is TGCAGTGCTAGAATTCCAGGTCAAGAGACCCAGTACTTC. Encoded protein: CSARIPGQETQYF.